This T cell receptor (beta chain) was retrieved from a study of spatial heterogeneity in lung cancer. The CDR3 consists of 14 residues. The germline CDR1 and CDR2 sequences are SGHRS and YFSETQ. Trimming took 1 base from V and 8 from J; bases not matched to a gene: 6. The sample holds many counts of this clonotype. Every molecule of TCR cDNA had its own unique molecular identifier. TCRdb itself ran the 5' RACE reads through MiXCR, one entry per CDR3 protein. The data show approximately 21,000 distinct CDR3 sequences, under 4% seen once. Noted time point: sample taken at primary tumor resection. Sequencing was performed on whole RNA extracted from tumor and nontumor lung tissue, or from frozen PBMC, and the material was left unsorted.

The sample here was PBMCs, taken at surgery. The rearrangement joins TRBV5-1 to TRBJ1-2, with 9 bases matching TRBD1. This receptor was taken from a female donor with early-stage non-small cell lung cancer. The CDR3 DNA follows: TGCGCCAGCAGCTTGTACAGGGGGCGCTGGGGCTACACCTTC. This codes for CASSLYRGRWGYTF.